A selection of T cell receptor beta chains follows, all from one sample in a study of blood T cell repertoires in COVID-19. Measured with immunoSEQ multiplex PCR; TCRdb has only the in-frame clones, and not every one. The sample has about 330,000 clones; 85% are singletons. The material sequenced was peripheral blood. The receptor source for this set is a human donor in a cohort sampled during active COVID-19. CDR3s leave out the opening cysteine and the closing phenylalanine or tryptophan.

TRBJ1-4	TRBV7-9	ASRQGTTNEKLF
TRBJ1-2	TRBV5-1	ASSLSGTDLYGYT
TRBJ1-1	TRBV4-1	ASSQDPGWIAF
TRBJ2-7	TRBV5-4	ASSRGGNSYEQY
TRBJ2-7	TRBV6-4	ASSEWGASTYEQY
TRBJ1-2	TRBV4-2	ASSQDLSGYT
TRBJ2-2	TRBV5-1	ASSLGDSNTGELF
TRBJ1-1	TRBV29-1	SVEGRRLNTEAF
TRBJ1-4	TRBV6-2/TRBV6-3	ASSYPSSRGEKLF
TRBJ1-5	TRBV19	ASRGYIGGPSNQPQH
TRBJ1-1	TRBV5-6	ASSLGAGDGNTEAF
TRBJ2-5	TRBV7-9	ASSSGLEETQY
TRBJ1-5	TRBV30	AWSVGTVNQPQH
TRBJ1-1	TRBV18	ASSYGTGVSMRAF
TRBJ1-5	TRBV27	ASSSRQINQPQH
TRBJ1-1	TRBV30	AGKGYAEAF
TRBJ1-2	TRBV10-3	AISELGEDRDRHYGYT
TRBJ1-3	TRBV5-8	ASSLFGGLSGNTIY
TRBJ1-5	TRBV5-1	ASSLGGGNQPQH
TRBJ2-7	TRBV6-5	ASGRISYEQY
TRBJ1-2	TRBV12-3/TRBV12-4	ASRPTGNYGYT
TRBJ1-1	TRBV6-5	ASSPVLLNTEAF